What follows describes a single T cell receptor beta chain. TCRdb re-derived calls from the 5' RACE reads in MiXCR, one entry per CDR3 protein. This table has tens of thousands of distinct CDR3 sequences, roughly 5% appearing once. The data were taken from a study of spatial heterogeneity in lung cancer. V dropped 5 bases and J dropped 1 base, with 9 bases sitting between them. Germline lookup yields CDR1 SEHNR and CDR2 FQNEAQ (reference sequence). This CDR3 has 13 amino acids. Time point denoted: sample taken at primary tumor resection. Tumor, nontumor lung or frozen PBMC supplied whole RNA, sequenced without sorting.

Source: PBMCs, taken at surgery. This receptor was identified in a female donor with early-stage non-small cell lung cancer. The gene calls are TRBV7-9 and TRBJ2-7; D possibly corresponds to TRBD1 (6 bases). CDR3: CASSLDSSYEQYF. The CDR3 DNA follows: TGTGCCAGCAGCCTGGACAGTTCCTACGAGCAGTACTTC.